This T cell receptor beta chain stems from a study of cytomegalovirus exposure and HLA in healthy donors (dated by TCRdb to between 2016 and 2019). At the level of the whole study: According to a later analysis, the approximately 130 validation repertoires were produced on the same platform as the 666 repertoires of the first cohort. The study combined high-throughput TCR immunosequencing, statistical association of individual TCRs with disease status, and machine learning to predict cytomegalovirus infection status. The aim of the study was to test whether cataloging public T cell receptors could identify signatures of past pathogen exposure. In addition to the first cohort of 666 subjects, a separate validation cohort of 130 or so different subjects was used.

As encoded in the germline V gene, CDR1 is SGHTA while CDR2 is FQGNSA. Between the V and J ends, shortened by 2 bases and 1 base respectively, the junction contains 12 bases. Counted from cysteine to phenylalanine, this CDR3 has 15 amino acids. Only CDR3 DNA remains: 45 bases, in frame from the first base. Summary of the overall study and its limitations: In the study, 150 to 200 TCR beta chains were listed as associated with cytomegalovirus. In both the original and validation cohorts, the classifier was reported to diagnose cytomegalovirus status with high specificity and sensitivity. It was suggested by the authors that the approach could potentially be generalized to other disease states and immunological phenotypes. Most TCR sequences were seen in very few donors, while some public TCRs were found in many individuals. The validation cohort had no HLA typing available for a later analysis, so co-occurrence within that cohort was assessed over all 120 or so repertoires. In vitro tests confirmed that three of the cytomegalovirus-associated TCR beta chains recognize cytomegalovirus antigens. A later analysis found that TCRs clustered in the first cohort also tended to co-occur in the roughly 120 validation repertoires, with more than 90% of cluster scores above 0.

Regarding this clone: This receptor's antigen is unknown. No quality values exist for individual bases; no much larger clone is one base distant.

The donors belonged to the validation cohort of over a hundred subjects, which was separate from the roughly 680-subject first cohort. Receptor libraries were prepared by the immunoSEQ multiplex PCR assay. In the authors' own workflow: A statistical classification framework was built to diagnose cytomegalovirus status from the catalog of TCR beta chain sequences. TCRdb carries this immuneACCESS record with in-frame sequences only. Its versions omit some clonotypes, under half of them owing to an unresolved V gene in the studies checked, with the rest unexplained. V, J and clone size are those of that table, while D and trimming were read from the DNA. A total of more than 55,000 clones appear in this sample, about 90% of them only once. The ten largest clones capture approximately 1.2% of the sample.

The sequence joins TRBV7-2 to TRBJ2-7, and possibly TRBD2, on 6 matching bases. Sequencing was done on a sample of PBMCs. The TCR sequence derives from a woman aged 18 to 35 in good health and CMV-seronegative. At the DNA level, the sequence is TGTGCCAGCAGCTTAATGGTAGCGGCTTCCTACGAGCAGTACTTC. Translated, this is CASSLMVAASYEQYF.